The 24 T cell receptor beta chains given below trace back to one sample, sequenced in a study of shared clonotypes between healthy human individuals. The table came from immunoSEQ multiplex PCR; TCRdb's copy has only in-frame clones and leaves some out. The table shows nearly 1,000,000 clones, with 60% to 85% occurring only once. The sample taken for sequencing was memory CD4+ T cells sorted from blood. Stated subset: CD45RA-negative fraction. These receptors were obtained from a man aged 18 to 30 in good health.

V and J are TRBV9 and TRBJ2-7, with D possibly TRBD2 on 6 matching bases. Trimming cost V 8 bases and J 6 bases, with 6 bases left between them. Germline V gene sequence: CDR1 SGDLS, CDR2 YYNGEE. The CDR3 spans 9 residues. The CDR3 reads CARGGEQYF. The CDR3 DNA is TGTGCCAGGGGAGGCGAGCAGTACTTC.

Points on this clone: This same CDR3 is encoded by further DNA sequences in the sample. V gene TRBV10-3 combines with J gene TRBJ1-2; D possibly corresponds to TRBD1 (5 bases). Germline loops: CDR1 ENHRY, CDR2 SYGVKD. V gave up 2 bases and J gave up 2 bases, with 6 bases separating them. CDR3 length: 13 amino acids. CDR3 region: CAISEGQNYGYTF. The CDR3 DNA sequence: TGTGCCATCAGTGAGGGACAAAACTATGGCTACACCTTC.

CDR3 residues: CASRQGIDYGYTF. The CDR3 DNA reads TGTGCCAGCAGGCAGGGTATCGACTATGGCTACACCTTC. The chain is built from TRBV6-5 and TRBJ1-2; tentative D call: TRBD1 (5 bases). CDR1 is MNHEY and CDR2 is SVGAGI in the germline V gene. V was trimmed by 6 bases and J by 3 bases, leaving 11 bases between them. The length of the CDR3 is 13 residues.

The sample holds a few counts of this clone. V usage is TRBV11-2 and J usage is TRBJ2-2; 7 bases line up with TRBD1. This CDR3 comprises 15 residues. The junction had 6 bases not matched to a gene; V was cut back by 5 bases and J by 3 bases. Germline-derived CDR1 and CDR2 are SGHAT and FQNNGV. In DNA form, the CDR3 reads TGTGCCAGCAGCATTACAGGGGCCCACACCGGGGAGCTGTTTTTT. It yields the protein CASSITGAHTGELFF.

The chain carries TRBV2 and TRBJ2-7; TRBD2 is a possible D gene (5 bases). The V end lost 2 bases, the J end lost 5 bases, and 13 bases lay between the germline ends. The CDR3 is 14 residues long. Germline V lookup: CDR1 SNHLY, CDR2 FYNNEI. The CDR3 region is CASSEIGEIHEQYF. In nucleotides, the CDR3 is TGTGCCAGCAGTGAAATCGGGGAAATCCACGAGCAGTACTTC.

V usage is TRBV27 and J usage is TRBJ2-6; D is ambiguous. Germline CDR1 reads MNHEY; CDR2 reads SMNVEV (reference sequence). Trimming cost V 1 base and J 3 bases, with 7 bases left between them. The CDR3 loop spans 15 amino acids. DNA of the CDR3: TGTGCCAGCAGTTTATTTAGGGTTGGGGCCAACGTCCTGACTTTC. Translation: CASSLFRVGANVLTF.

The chain is built from TRBV7-9 and TRBJ2-7; D is possibly TRBD1 (6 bases). The CDR3 runs to 12 residues. Trimming took off 3 bases at V and 5 bases at J, with 8 bases between the two ends. Germline V lookup: CDR1 SEHNR, CDR2 FQNEAQ (reference sequence). This CDR3 is CASSFHRDEQYF. The CDR3 DNA reads as TGTGCCAGCAGCTTTCACAGGGACGAGCAGTACTTC.

The V gene is TRBV2, the J gene TRBJ2-1, with a weak D call TRBD1 (5 bases). V dropped 3 bases and J dropped 5 bases, with 11 bases sitting between them. Germline assignment: CDR1 SNHLY and CDR2 FYNNEI. This CDR3 has 14 residues. The CDR3 DNA is TGTGCCAGCAGTGAGGCGCCAGGGAACAATGAGCAGTTCTTC. This codes for CASSEAPGNNEQFF.

The rearrangement uses TRBV28 and TRBJ2-3, with TRBD2 matching 7 bases. The CDR3 runs to 15 residues. After removal of 4 bases from V and 1 base from J, the junction contained 5 bases not matched to a gene. Germline loops: CDR1 MDHEN, CDR2 SYDVKM. DNA for the CDR3: TGTGCCAGCAGTTCCTCTGCGGGGGGCACAGATACGCAGTATTTT. Residues: CASSSSAGGTDTQYF. Drawing the rest from reference TRBV28 and TRBJ2-3, the complete variable domain is DVKVTQSSRYLVKRTGEKVFLECVQDMDHENMFWYRQDPGLGLRLIYFSYDVKMKEKGDIPEGYSVSREKKERFSLILESASTNQTSMYLCASSSSAGGTDTQYFGPGTRLTVL.

This sequence joins TRBV2 and TRBJ2-7; D not resolved. The CDR3 has 13 amino acids. Trimming left V 1 base short and J 3 bases short, with 7 bases between. Germline lookup yields CDR1 SNHLY and CDR2 FYNNEI. The CDR3 region is CASSEVAVYEQYF. CDR3 bases: TGTGCCAGCAGTGAAGTTGCAGTCTACGAGCAGTACTTC. Variable domain in full (rest from reference TRBV2 and TRBJ2-7): EPEVTQTPSHQVTQMGQEVILRCVPISNHLYFYWYRQILGQKVEFLVSFYNNEISEKSEIFDDQFSVERPDGSNFTLKIRSTKLEDSAMYFCASSEVAVYEQYFGPGTRLTVT.

The chain employs TRBV5-1 and TRBJ1-4; a possible D gene is TRBD1 (6 bases). V was trimmed by 3 bases and J by 4 bases, leaving 25 bases between them. Germline assignment: CDR1 SGHRS and CDR2 YFSETQ. There are 19 residues in the CDR3. The CDR3 sequence is CASSSGVGNTGPNNEKLFF. CDR3 nucleotide sequence: TGCGCCAGCAGCTCTGGTGTGGGCAACACAGGGCCCAATAATGAAAAACTGTTTTTT.

This chain connects TRBV7-2 to TRBJ2-7; TRBD2 might be the D (6 bases). Deletions cut 0 bases from V and 4 bases from J, with 13 bases between. From germline, CDR1 is SGHTA and CDR2 FQGNSA. The CDR3 is 15 residues long. The chain's CDR3 is CASSLAGDGSYEQYF. DNA of the CDR3: TGTGCCAGCAGCTTAGCGGGCGACGGGAGTTACGAGCAGTACTTC.

The gene calls are TRBV7-6 and TRBJ2-1; 13 bases line up with TRBD2. This CDR3 region has 17 residues. V was pared by 5 bases and J by 3 bases, with 7 bases of the junction left unmatched. Per germline, CDR1 SGHVS and CDR2 FNYEAQ. CDR3 bases: TGTGCCAGCAGCGAGAGGACTAGCGGGAGTGTCTACAATGAGCAGTTCTTC. Protein sequence: CASSERTSGSVYNEQFF.

The sample holds a few counts of this clone. The chain employs TRBV29-1 and TRBJ1-1, with D hard to call. From germline, CDR1 is SQVTM and CDR2 ANQGSEA. This CDR3 comprises 13 residues. The CDR3 here is CSANPDLNTEAFF. CDR3 DNA sequence: TGCAGTGCGAATCCGGACTTGAACACTGAAGCTTTCTTT. The full variable domain, its missing parts supplied by reference TRBV29-1 and TRBJ1-1, is SAVISQKPSRDICQRGTSLTIQCQVDSQVTMMFWYRQQPGQSLTLIATANQGSEATYESGFVIDKFPISRPNLTFSTLTVSNMSPEDSSIYLCSANPDLNTEAFFGQGTRLTVV.

The rearrangement joins TRBV4-2 to TRBJ2-7, with TRBD2 matching 9 bases. The V gene end was trimmed by 4 bases and the J gene end by 0 bases; junction bases not matched to a gene: 4. Germline CDR1 is LGHNA and CDR2 is YNFKEQ. CDR3 length equals 15 residues. CDR3 protein: CASSPTSGLSYEQYF. The CDR3, as DNA: TGTGCCAGCAGCCCAACTAGCGGGCTCTCCTACGAGCAGTACTTC.

As to this clone: This CDR3 is also generated by other DNA sequences in the sample. The V and J genes are TRBV11-3 and TRBJ2-5, with D unclear. Germline V gene sequence: CDR1 SGHNT, CDR2 YENEEA. V was shortened by 3 bases and J by 5 bases, with 7 bases between the two germline ends. This CDR3 spans 12 amino acids. The CDR3 loop reads CASSLGPETQYF. In DNA form, the CDR3 reads TGTGCCAGCAGCTTGGGTCCTGAGACCCAGTACTTC.

The V call is TRBV7-6, the J call TRBJ2-1; the match to TRBD2 covers 7 bases. The trim removed 1 base at V and 0 bases at J, leaving 6 bases unmatched. This CDR3 is built from 17 residues. Germline V gives CDR1 SGHVS, CDR2 FNYEAQ. CDR3 sequence reads: CASSLETSVNSYNEQFF. The CDR3 DNA reads as TGTGCCAGCAGCTTAGAAACTAGCGTTAACTCCTACAATGAGCAGTTCTTC.

This chain connects TRBV7-8 to TRBJ2-5; D is uncertain. Germline V lookup: CDR1 SGHVS, CDR2 FQNEAQ. V was shortened by 2 bases and J by 2 bases, with 3 bases between the two germline ends. This CDR3 is 12 amino acids long. In DNA, the CDR3 is TGTGCCAGCAGCTTACAGCAAGAGACCCAGTACTTC. It translates to CASSLQQETQYF.

Concerning this clone itself: Distinct nucleotide sequences in the sample also encode this CDR3. This chain connects TRBV5-1 to TRBJ2-2; D remains unclear. This CDR3 has 13 amino acids. V lost 0 bases and J 7 bases, leaving 7 bases between the germline ends. In germline, CDR1 is SGHRS, CDR2 YFSETQ. The CDR3 spells CASSLAVDGELFF. CDR3 nucleotides: TGCGCCAGCAGCTTGGCCGTGGACGGGGAGCTGTTTTTT. The whole variable domain, remainder taken from reference TRBV5-1 and TRBJ2-2, is KAGVTQTPRYLIKTRGQQVTLSCSPISGHRSVSWYQQTPGQGLQFLFEYFSETQRNKGNFPGRFSGRQFSNSRSEMNVSTLELGDSALYLCASSLAVDGELFFGEGSRLTVL.

J is TRBJ2-5 and V is TRBV27, with no clear D. The CDR3 has 13 residues. The germline V and J ends were trimmed by 3 bases and 5 bases, with 10 bases remaining between them. Germline lookup yields CDR1 MNHEY and CDR2 SMNVEV (reference sequence). The CDR3 reads CASSLGLGETQYF. CDR3 DNA sequence: TGTGCCAGCAGTTTGGGGTTGGGCGAGACCCAGTACTTC.

The chain has TRBV27 and TRBJ2-1, with D possibly matching TRBD2 (6 bases). V was cut by 8 bases and J by 3 bases, with 11 bases left in between. CDR1 and CDR2 (germline): MNHEY, SMNVEV (reference sequence). This CDR3 has 13 amino acids. CDR3 amino acids: CASQGGYYNEQFF. DNA of the CDR3: TGTGCCAGCCAGGGAGGCTACTACAATGAGCAGTTCTTC.

The gene calls are TRBV10-3 and TRBJ2-7; 7 nucleotides agree with TRBD1. Losses at the gene ends were 3 bases for V and 6 bases for J; bases not matched to a gene: 2. From germline, CDR1 is ENHRY and CDR2 SYGVKD. This CDR3 is 12 amino acids long. This CDR3 is CAISEQGIEQYF. DNA of the CDR3: TGTGCCATCAGTGAACAGGGGATCGAGCAGTACTTC.

The chain recombines TRBV9 with TRBJ2-1; 10 nucleotides align to TRBD2. V lost 2 bases and J lost 8; bases outside the gene matches: 10. The CDR3 sequence is 16 residues long. CDR1 and CDR2 (germline): SGDLS, YYNGEE. The DNA for the CDR3 is TGTGCCAGCAGCGTCCGCGAGCGGGGGGGCCGGGATGAGCAGTTCTTC. Protein product: CASSVRERGGRDEQFF.

This clone is a singleton in its sample. The gene calls are TRBV9 and TRBJ2-3; the match to TRBD1 covers 8 bases. Unmatched junction bases numbered 4, after V lost 4 bases and J lost 3 bases. CDR1 SGDLS and CDR2 YYNGEE come from the germline V gene. This CDR3 region has 14 residues. This CDR3 is CASSPGQVTDTQYF. In DNA, the CDR3 is TGTGCCAGCAGCCCGGGACAGGTTACAGATACGCAGTATTTT.